What follows are 5 T cell receptor beta chains derived from one specimen sequenced in a study of T cell changes during pregnancy in multiple sclerosis. The repertoire was sequenced with immunoSEQ multiplex PCR; TCRdb's copy has only in-frame clones and lacks some. The sample yields 55,000 to 85,000 clones, 94% seen once. The starting material was peripheral blood, obtained in the third trimester of pregnancy. Receptors originate from a female donor with multiple sclerosis, enrolled in a pregnancy study.

This clone appeared once. CDR3 amino acids: CASKLGGSGNSPLHF. Here the CDR3 DNA reads TGTGCCAGCAAGTTGGGGGGGTCGGGTAATTCACCCCTCCACTTT. The chain combines TRBV6-5 with TRBJ1-6, with a weak D call TRBD1 (5 bases). This CDR3 contains 15 residues. Trimming took 7 bases from V and 6 from J, leaving 16 bases between them. Germline CDR1 reads MNHEY; CDR2 reads SVGAGI.

CDR3 region: CSVEDRYEQYF. The CDR3 region has the DNA TGCAGCGTTGAAGATCGCTACGAGCAGTACTTC. The chain couples TRBV29-1 to TRBJ2-7; D gene ambiguous. The CDR3 consists of 11 residues. V was cut by 0 bases and J by 3 bases, with 3 bases left in between. CDR1 SQVTM and CDR2 ANQGSEA come from the germline V gene.

The V and J genes are TRBV18 and TRBJ1-4; 9 nucleotides agree with TRBD1. The CDR3 length is 15 residues. CDR1 and CDR2 (germline): KGHSH, LQKENI. J lost 5 bases, V lost 5 bases, and 6 bases had no gene match. The CDR3 bases are TGTGCCAGCTCATCTAGACAGGGGGAGAATGAAAAACTGTTTTTT. Its protein is CASSSRQGENEKLFF.

The gene calls are TRBV5-5 and TRBJ1-5, with D uncertain. V lost 4 bases, J lost 0 bases, and 11 bases lay in between. This CDR3 comprises 15 residues. CDR1 and CDR2 (germline): SGHKS, YYEKEE (reference sequence). CDR3 coding DNA: TGTGCCAGCAGCCCAGACGGGAATAGCAATCAGCCCCAGCATTTT. It encodes CASSPDGNSNQPQHF.

This rearrangement joins TRBV19 to TRBJ1-1; 9 bases fit TRBD1. Germline CDR1 and CDR2: LNHDA and SQIVND (reference sequence). V lost 3 bases to trimming and J lost 0 bases; unmatched junction nucleotides: 14. CDR3 length: 19 residues. In DNA form, the CDR3 reads TGTGCCAGTAGTATCCACGGGACAGGGTCACGAACTATGAACACTGAAGCTTTCTTT. Amino acid sequence: CASSIHGTGSRTMNTEAFF.